This T cell receptor (beta chain) emerged from a study of blood T cell repertoires in COVID-19. Produced via immunoSEQ multiplex PCR; TCRdb's table is partial and in-frame only. This sample carries about 16,000 clones, less than 90% of them seen once, and the ten largest clones take 20% to 25%. This CDR3 region has 16 residues. The germline V gene has CDR1 MDHEN and CDR2 SYDVKM. V trimming: 5 bases; J trimming: 5 bases; junction bases outside the gene matches: 13. This TCR derives from a man in his sixties with acute or convalescent COVID-19. Sequencing used peripheral blood. V is TRBV28 and J is TRBJ2-5; 8 nucleotides match TRBD2. CDR3 residues: CASSLRGGFFRETQYF. The CDR3 DNA sequence: TGTGCCAGCAGTCTACGCGGGGGGTTTTTTCGGGAGACCCAGTACTTC. The variable domain in full, completed from reference TRBV28 and TRBJ2-5, reads DVKVTQSSRYLVKRTGEKVFLECVQDMDHENMFWYRQDPGLGLRLIYFSYDVKMKEKGDIPEGYSVSREKKERFSLILESASTNQTSMYLCASSLRGGFFRETQYFGPGTRLLVL.